This TCR beta chain was identified during a study of pediatric ulcerative colitis (dated by TCRdb to about 2019). With respect to the entire study: Of the ulcerative colitis patients, 7 or 8 had pancolitis and two had left-sided colitis, and histology in every patient was consistent with ulcerative colitis. Nine newly diagnosed, treatment-naive pediatric ulcerative colitis patients and a handful of non-IBD control children each provided paired blood and rectal samples. By Pediatric Ulcerative Colitis Activity Index, mild disease was classified in a couple of patients, moderate disease in several and acute severe colitis in three.

V has 2 bases trimmed and J has 6 bases trimmed; junction bases matching no gene number 10. The CDR3 sequence holds 16 residues, the cysteine and phenylalanine included. Just the 48-base CDR3 DNA is kept, in frame starting at base 1. CDR1 and CDR2 are read off the germline V gene as SQVTM and ANQGSEA. During colonoscopy, one to two rectal pinch biopsies were obtained for research purposes. Before the diagnostic colonoscopy, none of the ulcerative colitis patients had been given any immunosuppressive medication. Rectal biopsies were digested with proteinase K before DNA isolation. The Wizard kit (Promega) was used to extract genomic DNA from the blood and intestinal samples. Rearranged CDR3 beta regions were amplified from genomic DNA with multiplex V and J primers using the immunoSEQ TRB Survey service. To keep sequencing depth equal across samples, survey-level depth of up to 500,000 reads per sample was applied. The libraries were purified, combined into pools and sequenced with Illumina technology. Turning to the authors' computational methods: Productive clonality, sample overlap, pairwise scatters, CDR3 beta length, V/D/J gene usage and productiveness were assessed with immunoSEQ online tools. Calculated diversity was defined as the number of unique rearrangements divided by total templates, multiplied by 100, and Shannon and Simpson indices were computed as well. Principal component analysis used the R prcomp function and ggbiplot package on Z-score normalized data. Morisita's index was used to measure clonal overlap between blood and rectum within each subject. In its TCRdb copy, this immuneACCESS table keeps in-frame sequences only and misses some clones. Where compared with another copy, unresolved V genes explain less than half of these, and the others have no known cause. V and J calls and clone size come straight from that table; D and trimming were deduced from the DNA. The sample data list 35,000 to 45,000 clones, and 65% to 85% of these were observed just once. The ten largest clonotypes hold approximately 9% of the sample.

The investigation overall reported the following: T cells from blood may have been included in the rectal pinch biopsies, particularly in patients with overt colitis. Two rectal CDR3 clonotypes were present in all ulcerative colitis patients and in none of the controls. Rectal repertoire features separated controls, mild-moderate and acute severe colitis patients; acute severe colitis showed reduced rectal diversity due to clonal expansions. The healthy control group was small, consisting of only four individuals. Because repertoires came from total lymphocyte DNA, patterns in rare subsets such as regulatory T cells may not be reflected. Two patients' blood samples yielded substantially fewer templates for technical reasons and were excluded from blood-rectal overlap analysis. Clonal overlap between a subject's own blood and rectum was significantly greater in ulcerative colitis patients than in controls, which suggests more T cell trafficking to inflamed tissue.

In regard to this clone: Its recognized antigen is unknown. Base qualities are missing; no much larger clone stands one base away.

The source of this sequence is a boy younger than 18 with severe ulcerative colitis. Recombination connected TRBV29-1 to TRBJ1-2; 12 bases in between match TRBD1. Sequenced: gut tissue. The CDR3 is CSVENIWDRGQDGYTF. The nucleotides read TGCAGCGTTGAAAATATTTGGGACAGGGGGCAAGATGGCTACACCTTC. Here the CDR3 is joined to the reference TRBV29-1 and TRBJ1-2 genes, and the full variable domain is: SAVISQKPSRDICQRGTSLTIQCQVDSQVTMMFWYRQQPGQSLTLIATANQGSEATYESGFVIDKFPISRPNLTFSTLTVSNMSPEDSSIYLCSVENIWDRGQDGYTFGSGTRLTVV.